This T cell receptor (beta chain) was profiled in a study of CD8 T cells in Susac syndrome. Study-level information: When their blood was taken, the Susac syndrome patients had either not yet had any therapy, were taking corticosteroids, or were taking intravenous immunoglobulin alone.

CDR1 is MNHNS, CDR2 SASEGT, per germline. Trimming removed 6 bases from V and 4 bases from J, with 15 bases in between. The CDR3 totals 14 residues. Random hexamers were used to reverse transcribe 0.5 to 1 ug of RNA. TCRdb called the immunoSEQ multiplex PCR reads again in MiXCR, with one record for every CDR3 protein. The sample shows about 180,000 distinct CDR3 sequences, about 94% of them seen only once. V and J are TRBV6-1 and TRBJ1-1; D perhaps matches TRBD1 (5 bases). Sequencing was carried out using CD4+ T cells from PBMCs. The source of this sequence is a human donor with Susac syndrome. The CDR3 protein is CASSFGGVGTEAFF. For the CDR3, the DNA is TGTGCCAGCAGCTTCGGGGGGGTGGGCACTGAAGCTTTCTTT.